A single T cell receptor (beta chain) is shown here with its context. The entry originates in a study of blood T cell repertoires in COVID-19. The wider study: Material from acute and convalescent COVID-19 was sourced from the United States, Italy and Spain. Nucleic acid was either cDNA or gDNA, and it came from T cells, B-cell-depleted T cells, or PBMCs.

The protocol was immunoSEQ multiplex PCR, while the TCRdb copy is restricted to in-frame clones and leaves out a portion. The table lists 40,000 or so clones, under 90% of them singletons. CDR1 MNHEY and CDR2 SMNVEV come from the germline V gene (reference sequence). The CDR3 runs 15 residues. The germline V and J ends were trimmed by 3 bases and 1 base, with 13 bases remaining between them. This rearrangement joins TRBV27 to TRBJ2-7, with D possibly TRBD2 on 7 matching bases. The sequence was obtained from a human donor in a cohort sampled during active COVID-19. The sequencing sample was made of peripheral blood. CDR3 in amino acids: CASSLGGAGSYEQYF. The CDR3, as DNA: TGTGCCAGCAGTTTGGGGGGGGCTGGGTCCTACGAGCAGTACTTC.